This entry features one TCR beta chain sequence. Its antigen is unknown. The TCR beta CDR3 regions underwent amplification using RNA transcripts as the source. When the TCR CDR3 underwent first-round RT-PCR, the HTBI primer set was used. Using its own MiXCR run on the multiplex PCR reads, TCRdb lists one record per CDR3 protein. The table lists a few hundred thousand distinct CDR3 sequences, about a sixth of them singletons. This sample stems from a study of T cells in Graves' hyperthyroidism and ophthalmopathy. The CDR3 totals 14 residues. Germline V gene sequence: CDR1 SGHTS, CDR2 YDEGEE. Trimming removed 4 bases at V and 0 bases at J, with 9 bases between. Regarding the study as a whole: Stable hyperthyroidism and ophthalmopathy were separated using 13 V-J signatures. The model made its ophthalmopathy prediction, and onset followed a median 6.5 months later. Most thyroid clonotypes expanded above 0.001 were also detected in blood.

Input material: blood. J is TRBJ2-3 and V is TRBV5-8, with unresolved D. This TCR was sampled from a woman aged 18-29 years with Graves' hyperthyroidism. CDR3 nucleotides: TGTGCCAGCAGCCAGCTTCTCAGCACAGATACGCAGTATTTT. Amino acids: CASSQLLSTDTQYF.